This T cell receptor beta chain was identified during a study of graft-versus-host responses after intestinal transplantation. Study-level findings and limits: The marrow of recipients harbored GvH clones, and ileum or blood showed some of them first.

Per germline, CDR1 MNHEY and CDR2 SMNVEV (reference sequence). The CDR3 is 12 residues long. The ends were cut back, 5 bases at V and 2 bases at J, with 7 bases in the middle. Assay: immunoSEQ multiplex PCR; the TCRdb copy retains only in-frame clones and omits some. The sample holds around 18,000 clones; 85% to 95% are singletons and the top ten take 0.79%. Worth noting for this clone: Its antigen is still unknown.

The specimen was PBMCs, collected 23 days after intestinal transplant. This chain connects TRBV27 to TRBJ2-7; D is unclear. This receptor was taken from a human patient who received an intestinal transplant, so some T cells may come from the graft donor. Here the CDR3 reads CASSPSAYEQYF. The CDR3 nucleotides read TGTGCCAGCAGTCCCTCCGCCTACGAGCAGTACTTC.